The 2 T cell receptor beta chains below were found in one sample sequenced in a study of T cell repertoires in cytomegalovirus infection. No antigen has been identified for these receptors. From the reads, TCRdb called clonotypes with MiXCR, one entry per CDR3 protein. The sample lists 800,000 to 950,000 distinct CDR3 sequences, around a third seen once, with around 12% in the top ten. The specimen comprised cultured CD8+ T cells from PBMCs, sampled from culture after CMV antigen stimulation. All receptors come from a human donor in good health (CMV status not recorded). Some clones in this sample may be carry-over from other donors' samples.

Only a few counts were recorded for this clonotype. J is TRBJ2-3 and V is TRBV6-1, with D unclear. Germline V gene data show CDR1 as MNHNS and CDR2 as SASEGT. V lost 6 bases, J lost 4 bases, and 5 bases lay in between. The CDR3 sequence is 11 residues long. The CDR3 sequence is CASRRSDTQYF. CDR3 bases: TGTGCCAGCAGACGGTCAGATACGCAGTATTTT.

This clonotype appeared a few times. The rearrangement joins TRBV6-1 to TRBJ1-6, with D unclear. CDR1 is MNHNS and CDR2 is SASEGT in the germline V gene. The CDR3 totals 16 residues. Trimming shortened V by 5 bases and J by 3 bases, and 14 bases separated the two germline ends. The CDR3 DNA reads TGTGCCAGCAGTCGAAGGGCGGTGAACTATAATTCACCCCTCCACTTT. It specifies CASSRRAVNYNSPLHF.